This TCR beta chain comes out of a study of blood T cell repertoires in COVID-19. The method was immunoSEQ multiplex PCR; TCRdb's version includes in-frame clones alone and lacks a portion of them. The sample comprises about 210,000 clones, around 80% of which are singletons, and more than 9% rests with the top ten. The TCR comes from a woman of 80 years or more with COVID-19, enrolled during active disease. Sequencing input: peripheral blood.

The DNA for the CDR3 is TGTGCCAGCAGCGTAGATCTTCTTACAGATACGCAGTATTTT. Translation gives CASSVDLLTDTQYF. The V and J genes are TRBV9 and TRBJ2-3, with D hard to call. This CDR3 is built from 14 residues. The V end lost 0 bases, the J end lost 3 bases, and 8 bases lay between the germline ends. Germline lookup yields CDR1 SGDLS and CDR2 YYNGEE.